This T cell receptor beta chain was recorded in a study of T-cell memory formation after mild COVID-19. Overall study: TCR clusters largely stayed donor specific. General observations from the study: Among clones peaking at day 37 in the second wave, SARS-CoV-2 specificity remained unconfirmed. Clones contracting across day 15 to 85 had a balanced CD4/CD8 profile; later expanding clones leaned CD4+. Among CD4+ contracting clones, most were CM and EM, and CD8+ ones EMRA.

TCRdb fed the 5' RACE reads into MiXCR, producing one record per CDR3 protein. The sample gives 100,000 to 120,000 distinct CDR3 sequences, 15% to 20% of which show up once; roughly 6% is in the top ten. With regard to this clonotype: Its specificity is not known.

The CDR3 loop spans 17 amino acids. This clonotype originated in a young man who had mild COVID-19 (a few samples of this study predate the infection). Cell type and time point are not known. Specimen: PBMCs or a T cell subset sorted from them (not recorded which). The rearrangement uses TRBV21-1 and TRBJ1-1; the D call TRBD1 from the table was never checked on the DNA. TRBV21-1 is deemed a pseudogene. The CDR3 loop reads CASTPGKGAKGSAEAFF. The CDR3 bases are TGTGCCAGCACCCCTGGGAAGGGGGCGAAAGGAAGCGCGGAAGCTTTCTTT.